Presented here are 18 T cell receptor beta chains from one specimen sequenced in a study of CD8 T cells in ankylosing spondylitis. Study observations and caveats: About 8 highly homologous variants formed a TCR beta motif that appeared characteristic of ankylosing spondylitis blood.

Their antigens remain unidentified. TCRdb ran MiXCR on the 5' RACE reads and lists one entry per CDR3 protein. Among under 950,000 distinct CDR3 sequences listed, under 20% were seen once. Sequenced material: blood, either unsorted or a sorted T cell fraction (not recorded which). The receptors here all came from a male donor with ankylosing spondylitis.

The gene calls are TRBV29-1 and TRBJ2-1; D ambiguous. The CDR3 totals 15 residues. Trimming shortened V by 5 bases and J by 0 bases, and 14 bases separated the two germline ends. Germline V lookup: CDR1 SQVTM, CDR2 ANQGSEA. The CDR3 coding sequence is TGCAGCGTTTTAGCTCCCTTGGACTCCTACAATGAGCAGTTCTTC. Its translation is CSVLAPLDSYNEQFF.

The J gene is TRBJ2-1, the V gene TRBV20-1, with D perhaps TRBD1 or TRBD2 (5 bases each). Germline CDR1 is DFQATT and CDR2 is SNEGSKA (reference sequence). This CDR3 is 13 amino acids long. V was pared by 6 bases and J by 9 bases, with 18 bases between. The CDR3 coding sequence is TGCAGTGCCACCAGGTCGGGGACGCCTGAGCAGTTCTTC. Encoded protein: CSATRSGTPEQFF.

The V and J genes are TRBV28 and TRBJ2-7; 13 positions agree with TRBD2. Looked up from germline, CDR1 is MDHEN and CDR2 is SYDVKM. J was trimmed by 7 bases and V by 6 bases; bases with no gene match: 12. The CDR3 consists of 16 residues. CDR3 region: CASSFFRTSGSHEQYF. The CDR3 nucleotides read TGTGCCAGCAGCTTTTTCCGGACTAGCGGGAGTCATGAGCAGTACTTC.

CDR3 nucleotide sequence: TGCAGTGCGAAAGCGGGAGTCCGAACAGATACGCAGTATTTT. Protein product: CSAKAGVRTDTQYF. The chain employs TRBV20-1 and TRBJ2-3; 8 nucleotides agree with TRBD2. CDR3 length: 14 residues. Germline trimming cut 6 bases from V and 3 bases from J; bases unmatched to any gene: 8. Germline loops: CDR1 DFQATT, CDR2 SNEGSKA (reference sequence).

This clonotype was detected many times. The gene calls are TRBV5-1 and TRBJ2-1; no firm D call. V dropped 2 bases and J dropped 5 bases, with 5 bases sitting between them. The CDR3 is 12 residues long. Germline CDR1 SGHRS, CDR2 YFSETQ. CDR3 residues: CASSFTDNEQFF. In nucleotides, the CDR3 is TGCGCCAGCAGCTTTACTGACAATGAGCAGTTCTTC.

The V gene is TRBV3-1, the J gene TRBJ2-1, with a weak D call TRBD2 (5 bases). The CDR3 sequence is 14 residues long. The V and J ends lost 3 bases and 4 bases respectively, with 10 bases between them. The germline V gene has CDR1 LGHDT and CDR2 YNNKEL (reference sequence). For the CDR3, the DNA is TGTGCCAGCAGCCACCAAAGGAGGTACAATGAGCAGTTCTTC. Translating it yields CASSHQRRYNEQFF.

This clonotype was counted only a few times. The V call is TRBV4-1, the J call TRBJ1-1; unclear D gene. Germline V gives CDR1 MGHRA, CDR2 YSYEKL. With 0 bases removed from V and 3 bases from J, the gap between germline ends came to 20 bases. The CDR3 spans 18 residues. CDR3 amino acids: CASSQDALFGIRDTEAFF. In DNA, the CDR3 is TGCGCCAGCAGCCAAGATGCCCTCTTCGGGATACGGGACACTGAAGCTTTCTTT.

This chain connects TRBV7-9 to TRBJ2-1; D not resolved. The CDR3 is 14 residues long. V was clipped by 0 bases and J by 5 bases, with 8 bases between them. Looked up from germline, CDR1 is SEHNR and CDR2 is FQNEAQ (reference sequence). The CDR3 region has the DNA TGTGCCAGCAGCTTAGCAACTACAAACAATGAGCAGTTCTTC. Encoded protein: CASSLATTNNEQFF.

This sequence joins TRBV13 and TRBJ2-2, with TRBD1 identical over 12 bases. V gave up 8 bases and J gave up 4 bases; unmatched junction bases: 2. The CDR3 runs to 14 residues. The germline CDR1 and CDR2 sequences are PRHDT and FYEKMQ (reference sequence). CDR3 sequence: CASGTGGGTGELFF. The CDR3 DNA sequence: TGTGCCAGCGGGACAGGGGGCGGCACCGGGGAGCTGTTTTTT.

This clonotype was observed a handful of times. The chain employs TRBV4-1 and TRBJ2-7; TRBD1 might be the D (6 bases). The germline V gene has CDR1 MGHRA and CDR2 YSYEKL. This CDR3 is built from 15 residues. Trimming shortened V by 0 bases and J by 7 bases, and 16 bases separated the two germline ends. This chain's CDR3 is CASSQEQTGGGEQYF. In DNA form, the CDR3 reads TGCGCCAGCAGCCAAGAGCAGACAGGTGGAGGAGAGCAGTACTTC.

The chain employs TRBV7-8 and TRBJ1-2; no clear D. The CDR3 loop spans 18 amino acids. Trimming took 5 bases from V and 1 from J, leaving 23 bases between them. The germline CDR1 and CDR2 sequences are SGHVS and FQNEAQ. The DNA for the CDR3 is TGTGCCAGCAGCCCCGCGGCTGGATCGGGATTTAGTAACTATGGCTACACCTTC. Its translation: CASSPAAGSGFSNYGYTF.

Concerning this clonotype: Compared with germline, one end of the junction differs, possibly owing to a read error. V and J are TRBV7-7 and TRBJ2-5; 7 bases fit TRBD2. Per the germline V gene, CDR1 is SSHAT and CDR2 is FNYEAQ (reference sequence). This CDR3 spans 15 amino acids. The CDR3 loop reads CASSQTSATKETQYF. For the CDR3, the DNA is TGTGCTAGCAGCCAAACTAGCGCGACTAAAGAGACCCAGTACTTC.

The chain carries TRBV12-3 or TRBV12-4 and TRBJ1-5; no clear D. V lost 1 base and J lost 1, with 8 bases in between. This CDR3 has 15 residues. The DNA for the CDR3 is TGTGCCAGCAGTTTAGAGTACTCAAGCAATCAGCCCCAGCATTTT. Translation: CASSLEYSSNQPQHF.

This clonotype was seen a few times. V is TRBV20-1 and J is TRBJ1-2, with 9 nucleotides matching TRBD1. CDR1 and CDR2 from the germline V gene are DFQATT and SNEGSKA (reference sequence). This CDR3 spans 17 amino acids. V lost 3 bases, J lost 2 bases, and 13 bases stayed unmatched. CDR3 region: CSARGSPGQGENYGYTF. CDR3 sequence (DNA): TGCAGTGCTAGGGGTTCACCGGGACAGGGCGAAAACTATGGCTACACCTTC.

This sequence joins TRBV12-3 or TRBV12-4 and TRBJ2-3; tentative D call: TRBD2 (6 bases). Trimming removed 5 bases from V and 2 bases from J, with 17 bases in between. This CDR3 region has 16 residues. The CDR3 loop is CASSHTGLPFTDTQYF. As DNA, the CDR3 is TGTGCCAGCAGTCACACGGGACTTCCATTCACAGATACGCAGTATTTT.

This clonotype was seen more than once but under ten times. This chain uses TRBV5-1 with TRBJ2-1, with D maybe TRBD2 (7 bases). Germline CDR1 reads SGHRS; CDR2 reads YFSETQ. V shed 1 base and J shed 5 bases, with 22 bases lying between them. The CDR3 has 18 amino acids. CDR3 nucleotides: TGCGCCAGCAGCTTGCCCGGGAAGGGGGGAGGGACAAACAATGAGCAGTTCTTC. As protein: CASSLPGKGGGTNNEQFF. The variable domain in full, with the rest retrieved from reference TRBV5-1 and TRBJ2-1, is KAGVTQTPRYLIKTRGQQVTLSCSPISGHRSVSWYQQTPGQGLQFLFEYFSETQRNKGNFPGRFSGRQFSNSRSEMNVSTLELGDSALYLCASSLPGKGGGTNNEQFFGPGTRLTVL.

The CDR3, as DNA: TGCGCCAGCAGCCCTGGGACCCCAAGGGTGAATGAGCAGTTCTTC. This gives the protein CASSPGTPRVNEQFF. The genes are TRBV5-1 and TRBJ2-1; the D gene could be TRBD1 or TRBD2 (5 bases each). The CDR3 is made up of 15 amino acids. Between the trimmed V and J ends, which lost 4 bases and 7 bases, there was a span of 18 bases. Germline-derived CDR1 and CDR2 are SGHRS and YFSETQ. The full variable domain, completed using reference TRBV5-1 and TRBJ2-1, is KAGVTQTPRYLIKTRGQQVTLSCSPISGHRSVSWYQQTPGQGLQFLFEYFSETQRNKGNFPGRFSGRQFSNSRSEMNVSTLELGDSALYLCASSPGTPRVNEQFFGPGTRLTVL.

The chain combines TRBV7-9 with TRBJ2-1; 11 positions match TRBD2. The CDR3 totals 15 residues. V lost 6 bases to trimming and J lost 5 bases; unmatched junction nucleotides: 6. The germline V gene has CDR1 SEHNR and CDR2 FQNEAQ (reference sequence). Here the CDR3 DNA reads TGTGCCAGCAGGGCCCTAGCGGGGGGTAACAATGAGCAGTTCTTC. Translation gives CASRALAGGNNEQFF.